These 27 T cell receptor beta chains share one sample of origin, sequenced in a study of cytomegalovirus exposure and HLA in healthy donors. Amplification used 60 Vbeta primers and 13 Jbeta primers. The method was immunoSEQ multiplex PCR; TCRdb's version includes in-frame clones alone and lacks a portion of them. The sample consists of 150,000 to 180,000 clones, 65% to 80% of them appearing once. The sample was PBMCs. The source of these receptors is a woman aged 40 to 50 in good health and CMV-seronegative.

The chain couples TRBV28 to TRBJ1-1; a weak D match, TRBD1 (5 bases). The germline V and J ends were trimmed by 6 bases and 4 bases, with 21 bases remaining between them. CDR3 size: 16 residues. CDR1 and CDR2 (germline): MDHEN, SYDVKM. In DNA form, the CDR3 reads TGTGCCAGCAGAACTTCCCTATTCAGGGTCGGCACTGAAGCTTTCTTT. Its translation: CASRTSLFRVGTEAFF. The full variable domain, its missing parts supplied by reference TRBV28 and TRBJ1-1, is DVKVTQSSRYLVKRTGEKVFLECVQDMDHENMFWYRQDPGLGLRLIYFSYDVKMKEKGDIPEGYSVSREKKERFSLILESASTNQTSMYLCASRTSLFRVGTEAFFGQGTRLTVV.

The chain employs TRBV27 and TRBJ1-4, with TRBD1 matching 7 bases. The CDR3 has 14 amino acids. The V and J ends lost 5 bases and 7 bases, in that order; junction bases with no gene match: 7. The V gene's germline CDR1 is MNHEY and CDR2 SMNVEV (reference sequence). The CDR3 DNA reads TGTGCCAGCAGTCCGGGACAGAGGGGTGAAAAACTGTTTTTT. It encodes CASSPGQRGEKLFF.

This clone was seen a single time. This chain connects TRBV5-1 to TRBJ2-5; D may be TRBD1 (6 bases). CDR3 length: 15 amino acids. V dropped 6 bases and J dropped 1 base, with 16 bases sitting between them. Germline assignment: CDR1 SGHRS and CDR2 YFSETQ. The CDR3 spells CASTPPAGVQETQYF. As DNA, the CDR3 is TGCGCCAGCACCCCCCCGGCAGGGGTCCAAGAGACCCAGTACTTC.

The V gene is TRBV5-6, the J gene TRBJ2-3; TRBD2 aligns across 15 bases. The CDR3 sequence is 18 residues long. Germline CDR1 SGHDT, CDR2 YYEEEE. Trimming at V came to 4 bases and at J to 0 bases, leaving 6 bases not matched to a gene. CDR3 residues: CASSTGTSGRISTDTQYF. For the CDR3, the DNA is TGTGCCAGCAGCACCGGGACTAGCGGGAGGATTAGCACAGATACGCAGTATTTT.

J is TRBJ1-2 and V is TRBV7-9; D remains unclear. The CDR3 spans 12 residues. V gave up 3 bases and J gave up 3 bases, with 5 bases separating them. CDR1 SEHNR and CDR2 FQNEAQ come from the germline V gene (reference sequence). CDR3 protein: CASSFEDYGYTF. In nucleotides, the CDR3 is TGTGCCAGCAGCTTTGAGGACTATGGCTACACCTTC.

V is TRBV30 and J is TRBJ1-5, with D possibly matching TRBD1 (6 bases). Germline loops: CDR1 GTSNPN, CDR2 SVGIG (reference sequence). V gave up 2 bases and J gave up 4 bases, with 15 bases separating them. CDR3 length: 15 amino acids. In DNA form, the CDR3 reads TGTGCCTGGAGTACCCGACAAAGGGGGAATCAGCCCCAGCATTTT. This sequence encodes CAWSTRQRGNQPQHF.

J is TRBJ2-1 and V is TRBV7-9, with D perhaps matching TRBD2 (5 bases). From germline, CDR1 is SEHNR and CDR2 FQNEAQ (reference sequence). The CDR3 extends over 14 amino acids. V shed 6 bases and J shed 4 bases, with 13 bases lying between them. This CDR3 reads CASRGPERYNEQFF. CDR3 coding DNA: TGTGCCAGCAGGGGTCCCGAGCGGTACAATGAGCAGTTCTTC.

This clone was counted a single time. The rearrangement uses TRBV27 and TRBJ2-7; tentatively, D is TRBD1 (6 bases). This CDR3 is 17 amino acids long. Germline CDR1 is MNHEY and CDR2 is SMNVEV (reference sequence). Trimming removed 6 bases at V and 1 base at J, with 22 bases between. CDR3 bases: TGTGCCAGCAGGGGGGAAAAGGACAGATCGGCATCCTACGAGCAGTACTTC. Protein: CASRGEKDRSASYEQYF.

The chain uses TRBV5-6 and TRBJ2-3, with D unclear. V lost 4 bases to trimming and J lost 2 bases, with 20 bases between them. From germline, CDR1 is SGHDT and CDR2 YYEEEE. The CDR3 contains 17 residues. CDR3 loop: CASSRSEVDSPTDTQYF. The CDR3 DNA follows: TGTGCCAGCAGCCGTTCTGAGGTTGATTCCCCCACAGATACGCAGTATTTT.

This chain joins TRBV7-9 and TRBJ2-3; D is possibly TRBD1 (6 bases). CDR3 size: 14 residues. CDR1 and CDR2 (germline): SEHNR, FQNEAQ (reference sequence). V was trimmed by 5 bases and J by 4 bases, leaving 13 bases between them. CDR3 protein: CASSPTGRADTQYF. The CDR3 DNA follows: TGTGCCAGCAGCCCGACAGGAAGAGCAGATACGCAGTATTTT.

The gene calls are TRBV28 and TRBJ1-5, with D possibly being TRBD1 (6 bases). This CDR3 contains 16 residues. V was pared by 5 bases and J by 2 bases, with 16 bases between. Germline V gene lookup returns CDR1 MDHEN and CDR2 SYDVKM. The CDR3 nucleotides are TGTGCCAGCAGTATCGGGGCCCACAGGGGCAATCAGCCCCAGCATTTT. Its protein is CASSIGAHRGNQPQHF.

The CDR3 sequence: CASSNLAGAADTQYF. The CDR3 nucleotides read TGTGCCAGTAGTAACCTAGCGGGAGCCGCAGATACGCAGTATTTT. The J gene is TRBJ2-3, the V gene TRBV19, with 10 bases that match TRBD2. The CDR3 runs to 15 residues. V lost 4 bases and J lost 4; bases outside the gene matches: 5. Germline assignment: CDR1 LNHDA and CDR2 SQIVND (reference sequence).

The chain carries TRBV6-6 and TRBJ2-1; D call uncertain. CDR1 and CDR2 from the germline V gene are MNHNY and SVGAGI (reference sequence). The CDR3 has 13 amino acids. Trimming took 5 bases from V and 4 from J, leaving 9 bases between them. DNA of the CDR3: TGTGCCAGCAGTGACCTCAGGTACAATGAGCAGTTCTTC. Its protein product is CASSDLRYNEQFF.

The chain has TRBV10-1 and TRBJ2-7, with TRBD2 as a possible D gene (6 bases). The V and J ends lost 5 bases and 0 bases respectively, with 14 bases between them. Germline CDR1 reads WNHNN; CDR2 reads SYGVQD (reference sequence). This CDR3 is built from 15 residues. The CDR3 DNA is TGCGCCAGCAGTCCGGGACTGTCGAGCTCCTACGAGCAGTACTTC. It specifies CASSPGLSSSYEQYF.

This clone was picked up one time. The genes are TRBV28 and TRBJ1-1; 7 nucleotides agree with TRBD1. V was pared by 3 bases and J by 9 bases, with 4 bases of the junction left unmatched. Germline-derived CDR1 and CDR2 are MDHEN and SYDVKM. The CDR3 covers 12 residues. DNA for the CDR3: TGTGCCAGCAGTTTGCGGACAGGAAAAGCTTTCTTT. Its translation is CASSLRTGKAFF.

This clone was counted a few times. The V call is TRBV28, the J call TRBJ2-2; D is possibly TRBD1 (6 bases). The germline gives CDR1 MDHEN, CDR2 SYDVKM. Trimming pared 4 bases from V and 4 bases from J, leaving 16 bases between. The CDR3 is made up of 16 amino acids. The CDR3 coding sequence is TGTGCCAGCAGTTCACACAGGGAGTTGGGCACCGGGGAGCTGTTTTTT. As protein: CASSSHRELGTGELFF.

The chain links TRBV7-8 to TRBJ2-6, with TRBD1 identical over 9 bases. The CDR3 consists of 18 residues. The germline V gene encodes CDR1 SGHVS and CDR2 FQNEAQ. With V trimmed by 5 bases and J by 0 bases, 8 bases remained unmatched. The DNA of the CDR3 is TGTGCCAGCAGCCCCAAGACAGGGGGTATCTCTGGGGCCAACGTCCTGACTTTC. It translates to CASSPKTGGISGANVLTF. The variable domain in full, with the rest retrieved from reference TRBV7-8 and TRBJ2-6, is GAGVSQSPRYKVAKRGQDVALRCDPISGHVSLFWYQQALGQGPEFLTYFQNEAQLDKSGLPSDRFFAERPEGSVSTLKIQRTQQEDSAVYLCASSPKTGGISGANVLTFGAGSRLTVL.

CDR3 residues: CASTPTVRTFEYGYTF. The CDR3 DNA follows: TGTGCCAGTACCCCCACCGTCCGGACATTTGAATATGGCTACACCTTC. This chain connects TRBV19 to TRBJ1-2, with D perhaps TRBD1 (5 bases). There are 16 residues in the CDR3. Germline V gene lookup returns CDR1 LNHDA and CDR2 SQIVND (reference sequence). The V gene lost 7 bases and the J gene lost 5 bases, with 23 bases spanning the gap.

V and J are TRBV25-1 and TRBJ1-6, with D perhaps matching TRBD1 (5 bases). The CDR3 consists of 15 residues. V lost 5 bases and J lost 7, with 15 bases in between. Germline V CDR1 and CDR2: MGHDK, SYGVNS. The DNA for the CDR3 is TGTGCCAGCAGTCCCGCGCGGGGGGAGAATTCACCCCTCCACTTT. Translation: CASSPARGENSPLHF.

The chain recombines TRBV5-4 with TRBJ1-2, with 11 bases matching TRBD1. Germline CDR1 SGHNT, CDR2 YYREEE (reference sequence). The V segment lost 4 bases and the J segment 4 bases; nucleotides outside the gene matches: 12. The CDR3 covers 17 residues. This CDR3 reads CASSLRGQGVGGYGYTF. CDR3 nucleotides: TGTGCCAGCAGCCTTCGGGGACAGGGGGTAGGGGGCTATGGCTACACCTTC. Combining the CDR3 with reference TRBV5-4 and TRBJ1-2 gives the whole variable domain ETGVTQSPTHLIKTRGQQVTLRCSSQSGHNTVSWYQQALGQGPQFIFQYYREEENGRGNFPPRFSGLQFPNYSSELNVNALELDDSALYLCASSLRGQGVGGYGYTFGSGTRLTVV.

V is TRBV13 and J is TRBJ1-2, with 12 bases aligning to TRBD1. Per germline, CDR1 PRHDT and CDR2 FYEKMQ (reference sequence). V dropped 5 bases and J dropped 2; count of bases not matched to a gene: 12. The CDR3 has 18 residues. The CDR3, as DNA: TGTGCCAGCAGCCGGACTACCGGGACAGGGGGCGCGAACTATGGCTACACCTTC. It yields the protein CASSRTTGTGGANYGYTF.

V gene TRBV4-1 combines with J gene TRBJ2-7; possible D gene TRBD1, 5 bases. Germline V gene sequence: CDR1 MGHRA, CDR2 YSYEKL. V was trimmed by 0 bases and J by 7 bases, leaving 10 bases between them. The CDR3 spans 13 residues. Written as DNA, the CDR3 is TGCGCCAGCAGCCAAGATCAGGGTCGGGAGCAGTACTTC. Amino acid sequence: CASSQDQGREQYF.

The V gene is TRBV6-6, the J gene TRBJ1-1; 9 bases match TRBD1. The CDR3 spans 13 residues. V lost 5 bases, J lost 8 bases, and 6 bases stayed unmatched. Germline V lookup: CDR1 MNHNY, CDR2 SVGAGI (reference sequence). DNA of the CDR3: TGTGCCAGCAGTCCCGGACAGGGGCGGGAAGCTTTCTTT. This encodes CASSPGQGREAFF.

The chain joins TRBV9 to TRBJ1-1; D is ambiguous. CDR1 SGDLS and CDR2 YYNGEE come from the germline V gene. This CDR3 has 17 amino acids. Trimming left V 0 bases short and J 4 bases short, with 19 bases between. The CDR3 protein is CASSVGSWASTSTEAFF. The CDR3 DNA reads TGTGCCAGCAGCGTAGGCTCCTGGGCCTCCACGAGCACTGAAGCTTTCTTT.

The gene calls are TRBV9 and TRBJ1-1, with 12 nucleotides matching TRBD1. The J segment lost 3 bases and the V segment lost 0 bases, leaving 3 bases of the junction unmatched. Germline assignment: CDR1 SGDLS and CDR2 YYNGEE. CDR3 length equals 16 residues. DNA of the CDR3: TGTGCCAGCAGCGTAGTGGGACAGGGGGCAGACACTGAAGCTTTCTTT. It specifies CASSVVGQGADTEAFF. Together with reference TRBV9 and TRBJ1-1, the CDR3 gives the full variable domain: DSGVTQTPKHLITATGQRVTLRCSPRSGDLSVYWYQQSLDQGLQFLIQYYNGEERAKGNILERFSAQQFPDLHSELNLSSLELGDSALYFCASSVVGQGADTEAFFGQGTRLTVV.

This clone was detected only a few times. V usage is TRBV7-8 and J usage is TRBJ1-2, with TRBD1 identical over 9 bases. The trim removed 5 bases at V and 2 bases at J, leaving 6 bases unmatched. Germline assignment: CDR1 SGHVS and CDR2 FQNEAQ. The CDR3 covers 15 residues. The CDR3: CASSRPGQGNYGYTF. The DNA of the CDR3 is TGTGCCAGCAGCCGTCCGGGACAGGGAAACTATGGCTACACCTTC.

The J gene is TRBJ2-7, the V gene TRBV2; no definite D call. The CDR3 covers 13 residues. In germline, CDR1 is SNHLY, CDR2 FYNNEI. The V and J ends lost 0 bases and 6 bases respectively, with 9 bases between them. The CDR3: CASSEAFMSEQYF. The CDR3 DNA reads TGTGCCAGCAGTGAAGCTTTTATGTCCGAGCAGTACTTC.